Included here is one T cell receptor beta chain sequence, with context. Its antigen is still unknown. Per-nucleotide qualities are absent, and no much larger clonotype sits a single base away. These data are taken from a study of cytomegalovirus exposure and HLA in healthy donors (dated by TCRdb to 2016 to 2017). In the study overall: In an earlier analysis of roughly 500 of the donors, about 270 Gb of sequence data and 100 million or so unique TCR beta sequences from about 179 million T cells were reported. An early release covering approximately 600 HLA-typed donors comprised roughly 300 gigabases of sequencing data and around 85 million unique TCR sequences. Of the 300 to 400 genotyped donors, about 84% fell in the genetic ancestry cluster associated with self-reported Caucasian donors. The study was designed to test whether signatures of past pathogen exposure could be identified by cataloging public T cell receptors. The study profiled the T cell repertoires of approximately 700 subjects by immunosequencing and related them to cytomegalovirus serostatus. In addition to the first cohort of 666 subjects, a separate validation cohort of some 120 different subjects was used. To predict cytomegalovirus infection status, the study brought together high-throughput TCR immunosequencing, statistical association of individual TCRs with disease status, and machine learning. To study patterns of TCR occurrence, a later analysis re-analyzed previously published TCR beta repertoires from 650 to 750 donors and added high-resolution HLA genotyping. Rather than drawing on any new phenotypic data, the later analysis identified candidate immune exposures from TCR beta sequences and the way those sequences occurred across donors. An earlier analysis of approximately 640 of the donors applied high-throughput TCR beta sequencing to assess whether each TCR beta V gene segment acted as functional or pseudogenic. Alongside the repertoire data, information on donor age, sex, ethnicity and CMV serostatus was compiled. In a later genetic analysis, genome-wide SNP genotypes for about 65% of the roughly 700 donors were used, and that subset was treated as a discovery cohort. All discovery cohort repertoires had been generated on a single sequencing platform. Class I and class II HLA loci were covered by the typing at four-digit resolution. Typing coverage differed by locus: A, B, C, DRB1 and DQB1 were typed in roughly 620-630 donors, DQA1 in about 510, DPA1 in some 610, and DPB1 in 400 to 490. Because of strong linkage in the cohort, roughly five DR-DQ haplotypes were treated as single units for association and clustering. Among about 360 genotyped donors of the cohort, an average of around 240,000 unique TCR beta nucleotide sequences were sequenced per donor, roughly a sixth of them non-productive.

In total, 500 to 700 healthy bone marrow donors made up the cohort. Cohort members were all nominally healthy when sampled, although unrecorded immune exposures were likely present. The donor tested CMV seropositive and was one of the 289 seropositive cohort members. A peripheral blood sample was provided by each donor, and peripheral blood mononuclear cells were used for TCR beta sequencing. The Qiagen DNeasy Blood Extraction Kit was used to extract genomic DNA from the blood cell samples. What the work shows at the level of the full study, not this receptor alone: Most TCR sequences were observed very rarely across donors, whereas some public TCRs were present in many individuals. The sequencing pipeline was judged likely to have produced a cluster of highly shared sequence variants as a technical artifact. A few of the identified cytomegalovirus-associated TCR beta chains were confirmed in vitro to be specific for cytomegalovirus antigens. Linkage disequilibrium might explain the correlated functional status among segregating V segments, but an unknown experimental factor could not be excluded. Presence/absence analyses assumed roughly uniform sequencing depth across donors, an assumption that may not hold. Cytomegalovirus status was reported to be diagnosed by the classifier with high specificity and sensitivity in both the original and validation cohorts. For the cohort, immune exposure information was limited to CMV serostatus. A total of fewer than 200 TCR beta chains were listed by the study as associated with cytomegalovirus. A further reported finding was that TCR beta sequences accurately predicted the HLA-A and HLA-B alleles for most subjects in the first cohort. The cohort was sequenced for TCR beta chains only, and without alpha or paired-chain data the features that could be detected were limited. Some IMGT-functional V segments, including TRBV6-2 and TRBV6-3, could not be distinguished by the 87-base-pair reads and were therefore excluded. According to a later genetic analysis, donors in an Asian-associated ancestry cluster had fewer N-insertions in productive TCRs than the approximately 710-donor mean. An earlier analysis of 587 of the donors showed that most TCR beta V segments appeared in productive rearrangements either about 87% or about 30% of the time, which broadly matched IMGT annotations. In a later genetic analysis, a missense DCLRE1C variant was associated with V-gene and J-gene trimming of TCR beta chains, and the association was replicated in an independent cohort. According to a later analysis, TCR association rates differed among HLA loci, with DRB1 alleles showing the most associated TCRs and HLA-C alleles showing the fewest. Specific HLA alleles were associated with 18,000 or so TCR beta sequences at a false discovery rate of 0.05 in a later analysis. It was suggested by the authors that the approach could potentially be generalized to other disease states and immunological phenotypes. Because counts were too low, about 15 rarely observed V segments, including chromosome 9 orphons, were left out of the earlier analysis of a few hundred of the donors. In a later analysis, several top co-occurrence clusters were reported to appear linked to parvovirus B19, influenza, CMV and Epstein-Barr virus. In a later analysis, HLA-associated TCR beta chains were found to be more clonally expanded and to have lower generation probabilities than equally common non-associated chains. When HLA alleles, especially DR and DQ, strongly co-occurred, attributing TCR associations to individual alleles was difficult. According to a later analysis, most CMV-associated TCR beta chains appeared to be HLA-restricted, and the HLA associations seemed to be driven largely by CMV exposure. Because HLA typing was missing for some donors at each locus, association tests included only the typed subset.

Trimming costs V 0 bases and J 0 bases, and their ends lie 10 bases apart. CDR1 and CDR2 (SGDLS, YYNGEE) derive from the germline V gene. Inclusive of the bounding cysteine and phenylalanine, the CDR3 is 17 residues long. Just CDR3 DNA is preserved here, 51 bases in frame from base 1. Library preparation used the immunoSEQ multiplex PCR assay. For the multiplex PCR, a mixture combining 60 forward primers for TCR Vbeta segments and 13 reverse primers for TCR Jbeta segments was used. A multiplex PCR assay on genomic DNA amplified the CDR3 region of rearranged TCR beta genes. On the Illumina HiSeq System, the amplified TCR beta libraries were sequenced as 87-base-pair reads. As for how the authors treated the data: In a later analysis, roughly 80 million unique TCR beta chains were counted across the approximately 640 repertoires, and about 9.9 million of these chains were shared by at least two donors. A nearest-neighbor algorithm error-corrected the raw reads and collapsed the reads into unique sequences, merging closely related sequences to remove PCR and sequencing errors. CDR3 sequences were aligned to IMGT reference sequences to assign V, D and J gene segments. For a sequence to be retained, a match of at least six nucleotides was required to both a V gene segment and a J gene segment. A rearrangement counted as productive if the CDR3 had no stop codons and remained in frame with V and J, and every other rearrangement counted as non-productive. Following IMGT convention, CDR3 was defined as the stretch from the second conserved V-encoded cysteine up to the conserved J-encoded phenylalanine. The earlier analysis of fewer than 750 of the donors excluded sequences that lacked an unambiguous match to a single V gene segment. In an earlier analysis of approximately 610 of the donors, V segments were called functional above 56.7% productive rearrangements and were called segregating when the between-donor standard deviation exceeded 5%. A statistical classification framework was built for diagnosing cytomegalovirus status from the catalog of TCR beta chain sequences. V and J gene assignment, in a later analysis, came from comparing TCR nucleotide sequences with IMGT/GENE-DB human TR gene sequences. A later analysis assigned CDR3 sequences and most-parsimonious VDJ recombination scenarios with the TCRdist pipeline. In a later analysis, each TCR beta chain was defined by its CDR3 amino acid sequence together with its V-gene family, and reads without a unique V-gene family were excluded. In a later analysis, around 650 highly shared, low-generation-probability nucleotide sequences were removed to address suspected cross-contamination and a sequencing artifact. A later analysis calculated a clonal expansion index for each public chain from normalized within-repertoire ranks of inferred template counts. A later analysis computed generation probabilities with a VDJ recombination model fitted to out-of-frame rearrangements, and checked the results against IGoR. Hypergeometric tests were used in a later analysis to score TCR-TCR, TCR-HLA and TCR-CMV co-occurrence, with a repertoire-size bias correction applied to the TCR pairs. False discovery rates were estimated in a later analysis by permuting HLA or CMV assignments 20 times. In a later analysis, co-occurring TCRs were grouped using DBSCAN, with TCRdist sequence similarity added in when clustering inside HLA-allele-positive subsets. Repertoires with fewer than 30,000 or more than 120,000 public chains, plus five repertoires with anomalous nucleotide sharing, were excluded from co-occurrence clustering. TCRdb obtained this table from immuneACCESS and retained in-frame rearrangements with V and J assigned. These tables miss some clones; where compared with another copy, unresolved V genes account for less than half of the shortfall, and the remainder is unexplained. From that table come the V and J calls and clone size; the DNA was used to work out D and trimming. The sample includes 90,000 to 120,000 clones, with around 67% observed a single time. Of the sample, 14% is held by the ten largest clones.

The V and J segments used are TRBV9 and TRBJ1-6; no D segment can be confidently identified. The TCR originated in a woman aged 40 to 55 in good health and CMV-seropositive. The sequencing input was PBMCs. Read as DNA, the sequence is TGTGCCAGCAGCGTAGGCGGGCAGAGCTCCTATAATTCACCCCTCCACTTT. Translated, it gives CASSVGGQSSYNSPLHF.